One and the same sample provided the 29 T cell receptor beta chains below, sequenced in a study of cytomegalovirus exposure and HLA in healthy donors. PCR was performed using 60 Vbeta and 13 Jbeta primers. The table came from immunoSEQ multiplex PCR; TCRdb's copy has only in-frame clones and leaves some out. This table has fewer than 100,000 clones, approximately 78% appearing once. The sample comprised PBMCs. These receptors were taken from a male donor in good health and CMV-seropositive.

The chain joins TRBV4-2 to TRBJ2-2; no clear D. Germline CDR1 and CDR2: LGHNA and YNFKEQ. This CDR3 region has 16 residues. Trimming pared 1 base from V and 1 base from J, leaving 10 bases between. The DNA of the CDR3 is TGTGCCAGCAGCCAAGCATCTCGCGAGAACACCGGGGAGCTGTTTTTT. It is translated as CASSQASRENTGELFF.

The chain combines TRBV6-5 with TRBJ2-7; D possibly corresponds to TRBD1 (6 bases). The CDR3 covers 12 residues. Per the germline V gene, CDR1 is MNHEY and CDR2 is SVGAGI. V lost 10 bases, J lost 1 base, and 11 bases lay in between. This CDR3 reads CATPQGSYEQYF. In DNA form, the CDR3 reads TGTGCCACGCCTCAGGGGTCCTACGAGCAGTACTTC.

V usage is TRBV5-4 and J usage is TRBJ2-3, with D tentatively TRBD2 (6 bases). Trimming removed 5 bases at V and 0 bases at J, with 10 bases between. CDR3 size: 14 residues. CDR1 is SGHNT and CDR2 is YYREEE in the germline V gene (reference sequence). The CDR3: CASRGGISTDTQYF. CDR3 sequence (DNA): TGTGCCAGCAGGGGCGGGATAAGCACAGATACGCAGTATTTT.

Here the CDR3 DNA reads TGCGCCAGCAGCCAAGCGGCCGGGAATCCGTCCTACGAGCAGTACTTC. This encodes CASSQAAGNPSYEQYF. The chain recombines TRBV4-3 with TRBJ2-7; TRBD2 is a possible D gene (5 bases). In germline, CDR1 is LGHNA, CDR2 YSLEER. The CDR3 is made up of 16 amino acids. Trimming stripped 1 base from V and 1 base from J, with 14 bases between.

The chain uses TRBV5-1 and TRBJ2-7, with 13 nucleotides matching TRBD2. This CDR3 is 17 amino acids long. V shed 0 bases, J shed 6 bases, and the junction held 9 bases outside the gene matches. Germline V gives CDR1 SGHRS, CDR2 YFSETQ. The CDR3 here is CASSLATSGRAGVEQYF. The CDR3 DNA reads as TGCGCCAGCAGCTTGGCAACTAGCGGGAGGGCCGGGGTCGAGCAGTACTTC. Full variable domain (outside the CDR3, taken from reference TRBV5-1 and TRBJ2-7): KAGVTQTPRYLIKTRGQQVTLSCSPISGHRSVSWYQQTPGQGLQFLFEYFSETQRNKGNFPGRFSGRQFSNSRSEMNVSTLELGDSALYLCASSLATSGRAGVEQYFGPGTRLTVT.

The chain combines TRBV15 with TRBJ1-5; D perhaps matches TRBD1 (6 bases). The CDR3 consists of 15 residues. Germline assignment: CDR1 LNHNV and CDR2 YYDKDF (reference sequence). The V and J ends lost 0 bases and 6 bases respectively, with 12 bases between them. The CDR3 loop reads CATSRDNPGVQPQHF. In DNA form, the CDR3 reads TGTGCCACCAGCAGAGATAATCCAGGGGTTCAGCCCCAGCATTTT.

In DNA, the CDR3 is TGTGCCAGCAGCGGCCGGGACAGGACTGGGGCCAACGTCCTGACTTTC. It translates to CASSGRDRTGANVLTF. The rearrangement links TRBV9 to TRBJ2-6; TRBD1 agrees at 8 bases. The CDR3 is 16 residues long. Germline loops: CDR1 SGDLS, CDR2 YYNGEE. V shed 3 bases, J shed 2 bases, and the junction held 4 bases outside the gene matches.

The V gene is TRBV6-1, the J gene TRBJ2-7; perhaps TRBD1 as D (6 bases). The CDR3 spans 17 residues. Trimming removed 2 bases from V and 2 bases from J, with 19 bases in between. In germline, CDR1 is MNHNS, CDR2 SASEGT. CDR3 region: CASSERTLTRGPYEQYF. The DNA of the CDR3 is TGTGCCAGCAGTGAAAGGACTCTTACCAGGGGACCCTACGAGCAGTACTTC.

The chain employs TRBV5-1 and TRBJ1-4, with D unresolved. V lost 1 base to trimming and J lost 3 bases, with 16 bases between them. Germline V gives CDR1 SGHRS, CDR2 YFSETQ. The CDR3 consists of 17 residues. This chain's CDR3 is CASSLSTIQTPNEKLFF. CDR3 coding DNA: TGCGCCAGCAGCTTGTCCACCATCCAGACACCTAATGAAAAACTGTTTTTT. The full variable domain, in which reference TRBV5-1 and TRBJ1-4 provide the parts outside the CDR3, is KAGVTQTPRYLIKTRGQQVTLSCSPISGHRSVSWYQQTPGQGLQFLFEYFSETQRNKGNFPGRFSGRQFSNSRSEMNVSTLELGDSALYLCASSLSTIQTPNEKLFFGSGTQLSVL.

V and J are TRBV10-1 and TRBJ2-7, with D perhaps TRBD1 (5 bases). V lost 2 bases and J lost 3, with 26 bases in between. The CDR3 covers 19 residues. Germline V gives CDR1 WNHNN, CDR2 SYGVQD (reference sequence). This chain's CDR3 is CASSESYQGPGLIHYEQYF. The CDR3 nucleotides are TGCGCCAGCAGTGAGAGTTATCAGGGCCCGGGTTTAATTCACTACGAGCAGTACTTC.

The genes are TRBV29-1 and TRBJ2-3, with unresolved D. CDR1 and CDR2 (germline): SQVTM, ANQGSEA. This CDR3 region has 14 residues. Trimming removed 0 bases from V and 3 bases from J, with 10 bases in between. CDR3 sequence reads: CSVEDPVLTDTQYF. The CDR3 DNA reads TGCAGCGTTGAAGATCCGGTCTTGACAGATACGCAGTATTTT.

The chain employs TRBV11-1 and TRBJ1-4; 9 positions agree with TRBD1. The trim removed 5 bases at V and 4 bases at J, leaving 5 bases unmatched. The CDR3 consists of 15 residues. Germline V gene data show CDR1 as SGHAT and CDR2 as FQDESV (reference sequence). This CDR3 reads CASSLDRGNNEKLFF. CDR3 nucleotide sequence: TGTGCCAGCAGCCTCGACAGGGGGAATAATGAAAAACTGTTTTTT.

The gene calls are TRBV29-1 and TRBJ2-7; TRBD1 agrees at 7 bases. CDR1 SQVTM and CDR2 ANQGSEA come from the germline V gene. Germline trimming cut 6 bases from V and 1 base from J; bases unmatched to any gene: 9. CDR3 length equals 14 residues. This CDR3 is CSVRPGTASYEQYF. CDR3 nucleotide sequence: TGCAGCGTAAGACCCGGGACAGCTTCCTACGAGCAGTACTTC.

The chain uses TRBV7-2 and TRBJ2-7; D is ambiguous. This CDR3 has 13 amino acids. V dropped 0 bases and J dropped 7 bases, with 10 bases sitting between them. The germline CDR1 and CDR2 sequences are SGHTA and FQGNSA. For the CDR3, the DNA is TGTGCCAGCAGCTTAGCGGTCGCTAATGAGCAGTACTTC. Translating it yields CASSLAVANEQYF.

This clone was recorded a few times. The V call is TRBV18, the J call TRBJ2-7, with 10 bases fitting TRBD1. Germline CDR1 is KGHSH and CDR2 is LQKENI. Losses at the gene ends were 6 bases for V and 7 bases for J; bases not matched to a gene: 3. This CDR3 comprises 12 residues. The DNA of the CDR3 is TGTGCCAGCTCTCCGGGACAGGGGGAGCAGTACTTC. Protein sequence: CASSPGQGEQYF.

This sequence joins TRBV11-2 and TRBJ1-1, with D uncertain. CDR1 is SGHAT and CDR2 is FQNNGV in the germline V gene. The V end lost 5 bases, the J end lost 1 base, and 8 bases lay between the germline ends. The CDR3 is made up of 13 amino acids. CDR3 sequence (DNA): TGTGCCAGCAGCGGACGGGGGAACACTGAAGCTTTCTTT. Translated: CASSGRGNTEAFF.

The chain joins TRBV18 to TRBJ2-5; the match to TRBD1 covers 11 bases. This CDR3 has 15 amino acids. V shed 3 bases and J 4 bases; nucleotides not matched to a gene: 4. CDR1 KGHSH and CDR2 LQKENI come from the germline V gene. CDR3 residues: CASSPFGQGAETQYF. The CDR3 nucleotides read TGTGCCAGCTCACCGTTCGGACAGGGGGCAGAGACCCAGTACTTC.

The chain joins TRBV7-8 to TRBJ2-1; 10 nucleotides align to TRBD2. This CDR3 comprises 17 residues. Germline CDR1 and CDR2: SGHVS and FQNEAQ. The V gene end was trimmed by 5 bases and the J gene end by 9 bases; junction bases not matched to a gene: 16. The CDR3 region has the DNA TGTGCCAGCAGCGAGAAAAGCGGGAGGGCCTCCTCCACTGAGCAGTTCTTC. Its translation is CASSEKSGRASSTEQFF.

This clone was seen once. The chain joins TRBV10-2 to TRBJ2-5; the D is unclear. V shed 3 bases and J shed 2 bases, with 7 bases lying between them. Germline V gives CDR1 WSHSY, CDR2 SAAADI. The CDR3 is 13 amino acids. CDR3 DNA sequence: TGCGCCAGCAGTGATAGTGCTCAAGAGACCCAGTACTTC. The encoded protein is CASSDSAQETQYF.

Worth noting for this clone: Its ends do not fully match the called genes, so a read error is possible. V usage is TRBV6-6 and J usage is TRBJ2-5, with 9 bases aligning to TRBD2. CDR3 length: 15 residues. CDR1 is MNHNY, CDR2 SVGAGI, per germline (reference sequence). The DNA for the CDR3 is TGTGCCAGCAGTCCCTCGCGGGAGGGCCAAGGGACCCAGTACTTC. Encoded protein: CASSPSREGQGTQYF.

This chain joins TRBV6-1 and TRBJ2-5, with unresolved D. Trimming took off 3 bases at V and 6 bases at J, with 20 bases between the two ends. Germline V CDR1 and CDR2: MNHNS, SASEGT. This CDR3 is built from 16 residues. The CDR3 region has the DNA TGTGCCAGCAGTGATGGCGGAAGAGAGCCGTGGAAGACCCAGTACTTC. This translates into CASSDGGREPWKTQYF.

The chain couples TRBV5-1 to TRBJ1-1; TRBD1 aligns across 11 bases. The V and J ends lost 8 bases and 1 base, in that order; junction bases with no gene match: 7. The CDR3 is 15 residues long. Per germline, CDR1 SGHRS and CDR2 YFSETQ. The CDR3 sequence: CARDRGHPPNTEAFF. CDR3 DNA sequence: TGCGCCAGGGACAGGGGGCATCCACCGAACACTGAAGCTTTCTTT.

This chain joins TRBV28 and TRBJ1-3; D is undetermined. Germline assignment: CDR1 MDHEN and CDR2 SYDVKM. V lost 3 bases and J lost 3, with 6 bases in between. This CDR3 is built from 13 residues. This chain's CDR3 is CASSFRSGNTIYF. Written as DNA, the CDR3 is TGTGCCAGCAGTTTCCGGAGTGGAAACACCATATATTTT.

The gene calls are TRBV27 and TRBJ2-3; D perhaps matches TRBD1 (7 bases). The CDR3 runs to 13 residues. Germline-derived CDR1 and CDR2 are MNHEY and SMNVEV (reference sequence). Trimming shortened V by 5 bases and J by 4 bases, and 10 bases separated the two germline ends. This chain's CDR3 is CASSPRGADTQYF. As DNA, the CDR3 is TGTGCCAGCAGTCCCAGGGGGGCAGATACGCAGTATTTT.

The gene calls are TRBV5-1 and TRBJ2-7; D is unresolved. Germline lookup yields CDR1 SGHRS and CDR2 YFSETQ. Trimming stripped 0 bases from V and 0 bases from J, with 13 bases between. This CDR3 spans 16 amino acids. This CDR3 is CASSLGGSGLSYEQYF. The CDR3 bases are TGCGCCAGCAGCTTGGGTGGCAGTGGGCTCTCCTACGAGCAGTACTTC.

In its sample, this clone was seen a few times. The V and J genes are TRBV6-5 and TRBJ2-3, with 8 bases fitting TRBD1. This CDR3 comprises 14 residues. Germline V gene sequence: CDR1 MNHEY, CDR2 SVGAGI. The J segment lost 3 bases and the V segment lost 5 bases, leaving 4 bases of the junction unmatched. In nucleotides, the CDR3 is TGTGCCAGCAGTGTGGGACAGGCGACAGATACGCAGTATTTT. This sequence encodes CASSVGQATDTQYF.

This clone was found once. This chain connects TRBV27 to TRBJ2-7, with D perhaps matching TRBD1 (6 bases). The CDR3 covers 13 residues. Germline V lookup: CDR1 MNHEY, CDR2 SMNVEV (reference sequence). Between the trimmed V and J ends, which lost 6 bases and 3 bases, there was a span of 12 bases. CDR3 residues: CASSDRLSYEQYF. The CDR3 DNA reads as TGTGCCAGCAGCGACAGGTTAAGCTACGAGCAGTACTTC.

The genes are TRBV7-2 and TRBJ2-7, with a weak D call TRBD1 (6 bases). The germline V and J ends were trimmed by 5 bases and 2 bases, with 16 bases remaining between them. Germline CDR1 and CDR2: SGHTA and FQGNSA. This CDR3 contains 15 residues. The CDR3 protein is CASSEDTGSPYEQYF. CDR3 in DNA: TGTGCCAGCAGCGAAGACACAGGGTCCCCCTACGAGCAGTACTTC.

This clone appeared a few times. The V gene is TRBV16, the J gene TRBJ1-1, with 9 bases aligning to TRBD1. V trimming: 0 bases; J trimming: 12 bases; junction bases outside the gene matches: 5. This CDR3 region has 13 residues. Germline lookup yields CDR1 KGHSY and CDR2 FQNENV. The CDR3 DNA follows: TGTGCCAGCAGCCAATCGCGACAGGGGGTAACTTTCTTT. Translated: CASSQSRQGVTFF.